This TCR beta chain is from a study of tumor-infiltrating lymphocytes in oesophageal squamous cell carcinoma. MiXCR, run by TCRdb on the PCR reads, gives a single entry per CDR3 protein. The data hold roughly 17,000 distinct CDR3 sequences, with roughly 50% observed a single time. The CDR3 extends over 14 amino acids. Trimming took 5 bases from V and 9 from J; bases not matched to a gene: 10. The germline CDR1 and CDR2 sequences are LNHDA and SQIVND (reference sequence). This clonotype was sampled from a female donor with esophageal squamous cell carcinoma. Sequencing used normal esophageal tissue next to the tumor. The chain joins TRBV19 to TRBJ2-3; 8 bases are a match to TRBD2. As DNA, the CDR3 is TGTGCCAGTAGTCCCGGGAGGGGTGCTGGGACGCAGTATTTT. Protein product: CASSPGRGAGTQYF.